The entry below gives a single T cell receptor (beta chain) sequence along with its context. These data are taken from a study of cytotoxic CD8 clonotypes in ibrutinib-treated CLL. Trimming pared 10 bases from V and 2 bases from J, leaving 8 bases between. The CDR3 totals 11 residues. Per the germline V gene, CDR1 is MDHEN and CDR2 is SYDVKM. The repertoire was sequenced with immunoSEQ multiplex PCR; TCRdb's copy has only in-frame clones and lacks some. This sample has about 120,000 clones, with roughly 88% found just once. This sequence was found in a human donor with chronic lymphocytic leukemia. Sequenced material: PBMCs, taken after 24 months of ibrutinib treatment. The chain recombines TRBV28 with TRBJ1-2; D uncertain. CDR3 in DNA: TGTGCCACCCAAATAAACTATGGCTACACCTTC. Its translation: CATQINYGYTF.